The 23 T cell receptor beta chains in this list originate from one sample, sequenced in a study of cytomegalovirus exposure and HLA in healthy donors. The primer mix had 60 Vbeta and 13 Jbeta primers. Libraries were prepared by immunoSEQ multiplex PCR; TCRdb keeps only in-frame clonotypes and omits some of them. The repertoire consists of some 120,000 clones, with about two thirds occurring once and the leading ten covering 4.8%. Sequencing was carried out using PBMCs. All receptors derive from a man aged 55 to 70 in good health and CMV-seropositive.

This clone was recorded a few times. The chain couples TRBV7-9 to TRBJ1-1; D is unclear. The CDR3 is 13 amino acids. V dropped 2 bases and J dropped 1 base, with 5 bases sitting between them. Per germline, CDR1 SEHNR and CDR2 FQNEAQ (reference sequence). CDR3 residues: CASSLFQNTEAFF. CDR3 in DNA: TGTGCCAGCAGCTTATTTCAGAACACTGAAGCTTTCTTT.

This chain links TRBV5-4 with TRBJ2-5, with 10 bases lining up with TRBD2. V gave up 3 bases and J gave up 4 bases; unmatched junction bases: 12. The CDR3 is 17 residues long. Per germline, CDR1 SGHNT and CDR2 YYREEE (reference sequence). The CDR3 DNA is TGTGCCAGCAGCTCGGGACTAGCGAGGACCTCACCAGAGACCCAGTACTTC. It is translated as CASSSGLARTSPETQYF. The full variable domain, in which reference TRBV5-4 and TRBJ2-5 provide the parts outside the CDR3, is ETGVTQSPTHLIKTRGQQVTLRCSSQSGHNTVSWYQQALGQGPQFIFQYYREEENGRGNFPPRFSGLQFPNYSSELNVNALELDDSALYLCASSSGLARTSPETQYFGPGTRLLVL.

The gene calls are TRBV11-3 and TRBJ2-7, with D possibly being TRBD1 (7 bases). CDR3 size: 16 residues. Germline V gives CDR1 SGHNT, CDR2 YENEEA. V was trimmed by 0 bases and J by 3 bases, leaving 15 bases between them. CDR3 protein: CASSLDRGRGVYEQYF. The CDR3 DNA reads TGTGCCAGCAGCTTAGATCGGGGCAGGGGGGTCTACGAGCAGTACTTC.

Only a few counts were recorded for this clone. The chain employs TRBV6-6 and TRBJ2-1, with 11 bases matching TRBD2. The germline CDR1 and CDR2 sequences are MNHNY and SVGAGI (reference sequence). The trim removed 11 bases at V and 7 bases at J, leaving 7 bases unmatched. The CDR3 is made up of 13 amino acids. CDR3 coding DNA: TGTGCCGGAGCCGGGACTAGCGGTAATGAGCAGTTCTTC. Amino acids: CAGAGTSGNEQFF.

The rearrangement links TRBV28 to TRBJ2-3, with a weak D call TRBD1 (6 bases). The CDR3 is made up of 14 amino acids. CDR1 and CDR2 from the germline V gene are MDHEN and SYDVKM. Trimming removed 2 bases at V and 5 bases at J, with 11 bases between. CDR3: CASSLGRGGDTQYF. In DNA, the CDR3 is TGTGCCAGCAGTTTAGGTCGAGGGGGAGATACGCAGTATTTT.

The chain couples TRBV4-2 to TRBJ2-1; 11 positions agree with TRBD2. The CDR3 runs to 17 residues. V gave up 3 bases and J gave up 8 bases; unmatched junction bases: 12. Germline lookup yields CDR1 LGHNA and CDR2 YNFKEQ. CDR3 in amino acids: CASSQGGGTSGRYEQFF. The CDR3 bases are TGTGCCAGCAGCCAGGGGGGTGGGACTAGCGGACGGTATGAGCAGTTCTTC.

The chain combines TRBV30 with TRBJ1-6, with a possible D match to TRBD1 (6 bases). Germline V gives CDR1 GTSNPN, CDR2 SVGIG (reference sequence). The germline V and J ends were trimmed by 3 bases and 8 bases, with 11 bases remaining between them. The CDR3 has 13 residues. CDR3 nucleotide sequence: TGTGCCTGGAGGGTACAGGGCTATTCACCCCTCCACTTT. Translated, it gives CAWRVQGYSPLHF.

The V gene is TRBV27, the J gene TRBJ1-6; D is possibly TRBD1 (6 bases). Germline CDR1 MNHEY, CDR2 SMNVEV (reference sequence). The CDR3 covers 16 residues. V gave up 5 bases and J gave up 5 bases, with 16 bases separating them. The CDR3: CASSPSNRVNNSPLHF. CDR3 DNA sequence: TGTGCCAGCAGTCCATCGAACAGGGTCAATAATTCACCCCTCCACTTT.

Only one count was recorded for this clone. The rearrangement uses TRBV29-1 and TRBJ1-1, with 10 bases that match TRBD1. CDR3 length equals 13 residues. The germline V gene encodes CDR1 SQVTM and CDR2 ANQGSEA. Trimming cost V 6 bases and J 6 bases; bases outside gene matches: 7. CDR3 bases: TGCAGCGTCCGCAGACAGGGGGCAGCTGAAGCTTTCTTT. Translated, it gives CSVRRQGAAEAFF. Drawing the rest from reference TRBV29-1 and TRBJ1-1, the complete variable domain is SAVISQKPSRDICQRGTSLTIQCQVDSQVTMMFWYRQQPGQSLTLIATANQGSEATYESGFVIDKFPISRPNLTFSTLTVSNMSPEDSSIYLCSVRRQGAAEAFFGQGTRLTVV.

The chain couples TRBV6-6 to TRBJ1-3, with D maybe TRBD1 (5 bases). V was clipped by 2 bases and J by 0 bases, with 8 bases between them. This CDR3 is built from 15 residues. The V gene's germline CDR1 is MNHNY and CDR2 SVGAGI (reference sequence). CDR3 protein: CASSYGGTSGNTIYF. In nucleotides, the CDR3 is TGTGCCAGCAGTTACGGGGGGACCTCTGGAAACACCATATATTTT.

V usage is TRBV5-1 and J usage is TRBJ2-7; D is possibly TRBD2 (6 bases). Trimming took off 4 bases at V and 3 bases at J, with 17 bases between the two ends. CDR1 and CDR2 (germline): SGHRS, YFSETQ. The CDR3 has 15 residues. CDR3 nucleotides: TGCGCCAGCAGCCCGGCCGGGAGTCAGAACTACGAGCAGTACTTC. Translation gives CASSPAGSQNYEQYF.

The gene calls are TRBV7-2 and TRBJ1-2; 8 bases align to TRBD1. This CDR3 has 15 residues. Germline lookup yields CDR1 SGHTA and CDR2 FQGNSA. The V segment lost 5 bases and the J segment 4 bases; nucleotides outside the gene matches: 9. The CDR3 loop reads CASSPSTGVLYGYTF. Here the CDR3 DNA reads TGTGCCAGCAGCCCCTCGACAGGGGTACTCTATGGCTACACCTTC.

The chain carries TRBV28 and TRBJ2-7; D uncertain. V was clipped by 6 bases and J by 3 bases, with 9 bases between them. Per the germline V gene, CDR1 is MDHEN and CDR2 is SYDVKM. The CDR3 contains 12 residues. CDR3 sequence reads: CASREANYEQYF. CDR3 nucleotides: TGTGCCAGCAGAGAGGCGAACTACGAGCAGTACTTC. Full variable domain (outside the CDR3, taken from reference TRBV28 and TRBJ2-7): DVKVTQSSRYLVKRTGEKVFLECVQDMDHENMFWYRQDPGLGLRLIYFSYDVKMKEKGDIPEGYSVSREKKERFSLILESASTNQTSMYLCASREANYEQYFGPGTRLTVT.

The chain carries TRBV2 and TRBJ1-6, with 7 positions matching TRBD1. J was trimmed by 6 bases and V by 8 bases; bases with no gene match: 4. The CDR3 length is 13 residues. Germline assignment: CDR1 SNHLY and CDR2 FYNNEI. The CDR3 nucleotides read TGTGCCAGCCAAGGACAGGTTAATTCACCCCTCCACTTT. It yields the protein CASQGQVNSPLHF.

Details on this clone: At one of its ends the junction is not consistent with the germline gene, which may arise from a read error. The sample carries other DNA sequences with the same CDR3. The rearrangement joins TRBV4-1 to TRBJ1-4; TRBD1 is a possible D gene (6 bases). The germline CDR1 and CDR2 sequences are MGHRA and YSYEKL. This CDR3 is built from 13 residues. CDR3 nucleotides: TGCGCCAGCAGCGCCCAGGGGAGCGAAAAGCTGTTTTTT. Translated: CASSAQGSEKLFF.

The chain is built from TRBV7-6 and TRBJ2-1, with TRBD2 matching 7 bases. The length of the CDR3 is 15 residues. CDR1 SGHVS and CDR2 FNYEAQ come from the germline V gene. With V trimmed by 1 base and J by 10 bases, 10 bases remained unmatched. CDR3 amino acids: CASSLGLAPAGEQFF. The CDR3 DNA follows: TGTGCCAGCAGCTTAGGGTTAGCGCCAGCGGGGGAGCAGTTCTTC.

J is TRBJ2-6 and V is TRBV2; D unclear. V was trimmed by 8 bases and J by 0 bases, leaving 8 bases between them. This CDR3 is built from 14 residues. The germline V gene has CDR1 SNHLY and CDR2 FYNNEI. CDR3 sequence reads: CASDEHSGANVLTF. The CDR3 DNA follows: TGTGCCAGCGATGAGCACTCTGGGGCCAACGTCCTGACTTTC.

The V call is TRBV5-5, the J call TRBJ1-4, with D uncertain. V was cut by 2 bases and J by 8 bases, with 4 bases left in between. CDR3 length: 11 amino acids. The germline gives CDR1 SGHKS, CDR2 YYEKEE (reference sequence). CDR3 residues: CASSLQEKLFF. Written as DNA, the CDR3 is TGTGCCAGCAGCTTACAGGAAAAACTGTTTTTT.

The sample holds a few counts of this clone. The chain carries TRBV29-1 and TRBJ2-2, with D possibly being TRBD1 (8 bases). Trimming removed 7 bases from V and 5 bases from J, with 14 bases in between. This CDR3 region has 13 residues. Germline V gene sequence: CDR1 SQVTM, CDR2 ANQGSEA. CDR3: CSGDRGGTGELFF. The CDR3 DNA sequence: TGCAGCGGAGACAGGGGAGGGACCGGGGAGCTGTTTTTT.

The chain joins TRBV6-6 to TRBJ2-4, with no clear D. The CDR3 runs to 14 residues. Germline V gene sequence: CDR1 MNHNY, CDR2 SVGAGI (reference sequence). The V gene lost 2 bases and the J gene lost 3 bases, with 8 bases spanning the gap. CDR3 DNA sequence: TGTGCCAGCAGTTACGAGAATCTCAAAAACATTCAGTACTTC. Residues: CASSYENLKNIQYF.

This rearrangement joins TRBV5-1 to TRBJ1-2, with D possibly matching TRBD1 (5 bases). Germline assignment: CDR1 SGHRS and CDR2 YFSETQ. V lost 0 bases and J 4 bases, leaving 13 bases between the germline ends. The CDR3 sequence is 15 residues long. The CDR3 loop reads CASSLGPARAYGYTF. CDR3 in DNA: TGCGCCAGCAGCTTGGGCCCCGCCAGGGCCTATGGCTACACCTTC. Full variable domain (missing parts from reference TRBV5-1 and TRBJ1-2): KAGVTQTPRYLIKTRGQQVTLSCSPISGHRSVSWYQQTPGQGLQFLFEYFSETQRNKGNFPGRFSGRQFSNSRSEMNVSTLELGDSALYLCASSLGPARAYGYTFGSGTRLTVV.

The chain couples TRBV6-5 to TRBJ2-3; 7 nucleotides agree with TRBD1. CDR1 is MNHEY, CDR2 SVGAGI, per germline. Trimming took 5 bases from V and 5 from J; bases not matched to a gene: 7. The CDR3 is made up of 14 amino acids. The CDR3 here is CASSHRDRRDTQYF. In DNA, the CDR3 is TGTGCCAGCAGTCACCGGGACAGAAGAGATACGCAGTATTTT.

This chain connects TRBV5-1 to TRBJ2-7; D unclear. The V gene lost 6 bases and the J gene lost 3 bases, with 19 bases spanning the gap. The CDR3 covers 15 residues. CDR1 and CDR2 (germline): SGHRS, YFSETQ. CDR3 DNA sequence: TGCGCCAGCACCCCGGCCGTGGCGGCGAACTACGAGCAGTACTTC. It specifies CASTPAVAANYEQYF.